Shown below are 17 T cell receptor beta chains from a single sample sequenced in a study of neoadjuvant anti-PD-1 for oral cavity cancer. Time point meaning: after neoadjuvant nivolumab, at surgical resection. Measured with immunoSEQ multiplex PCR; TCRdb has only the in-frame clones, and not every one. The sample yields 37,000 or so clones, 38% seen once. Source: tumor tissue, taken after nivolumab (anti-PD-1) treatment. The receptors come from a person aged 40 to 85 with oral cavity squamous cell carcinoma.

Regarding this clone: Other DNA sequences in this sample translate to the same CDR3. The chain has TRBV4-2 and TRBJ2-1, with 8 nucleotides matching TRBD1. This CDR3 region has 14 residues. Per the germline V gene, CDR1 is LGHNA and CDR2 is YNFKEQ. V was clipped by 2 bases and J by 5 bases; unmatched bases: 2. The chain's CDR3 is CASSQPQGDNEQFF. DNA of the CDR3: TGTGCCAGCAGCCAACCACAGGGGGACAATGAGCAGTTCTTC.

This clone has just a few counts. CDR3 coding DNA: TGTGCCAGCAGCCCCCGCGGCCAAGAGCAGTACTTC. Residues: CASSPRGQEQYF. J is TRBJ2-7 and V is TRBV7-9; the D is unclear. Trimming took off 5 bases at V and 7 bases at J, with 12 bases between the two ends. Germline V gene lookup returns CDR1 SEHNR and CDR2 FQNEAQ (reference sequence). This CDR3 spans 12 amino acids.

The chain recombines TRBV4-2 with TRBJ2-7, with 11 bases lining up with TRBD1. This CDR3 region has 18 residues. The germline V gene has CDR1 LGHNA and CDR2 YNFKEQ. Unmatched junction bases numbered 11, after V lost 2 bases and J lost 2 bases. CDR3 bases: TGTGCCAGCAGCCAACTATTGGACAGGGGGCGCGAAACCTACGAGCAGTACTTC. Translation: CASSQLLDRGRETYEQYF.

This clone was picked up many times. The chain recombines TRBV5-1 with TRBJ1-1; D may be TRBD1 (5 bases). The CDR3 contains 14 residues. V was cut by 0 bases and J by 3 bases, with 9 bases left in between. From germline, CDR1 is SGHRS and CDR2 YFSETQ. CDR3 in amino acids: CASSLVQGDTEAFF. CDR3 DNA sequence: TGCGCCAGCAGCTTGGTGCAGGGCGACACTGAAGCTTTCTTT.

The chain is built from TRBV10-3 and TRBJ1-2; no clear D gene. Germline-derived CDR1 and CDR2 are ENHRY and SYGVKD. This CDR3 contains 11 residues. The V gene lost 0 bases and the J gene lost 8 bases, with 4 bases spanning the gap. Written as DNA, the CDR3 is TGTGCCATCAGTGAGTCCGGGGGCTACACCTTC. This encodes CAISESGGYTF.

Only a few counts were recorded for this clone. The V call is TRBV7-3, the J call TRBJ1-1, with unresolved D. In germline, CDR1 is SGHTA, CDR2 FQGTGA. The V gene lost 2 bases and the J gene lost 3 bases, with 16 bases spanning the gap. This CDR3 comprises 16 residues. The CDR3 DNA sequence: TGTGCCAGCAGCTTAGATATCCGGGTAGGCGACACTGAAGCTTTCTTT. Translated, it gives CASSLDIRVGDTEAFF.

This clone came up many times. The J gene is TRBJ2-1, the V gene TRBV30; 9 positions agree with TRBD1. This CDR3 is 13 amino acids long. Germline assignment: CDR1 GTSNPN and CDR2 SVGIG (reference sequence). V lost 2 bases and J lost 10; bases outside the gene matches: 6. Here the CDR3 reads CAWSITGGREQFF. The DNA of the CDR3 is TGTGCCTGGAGTATAACAGGGGGCCGAGAGCAGTTCTTC.

This chain uses TRBV11-2 with TRBJ2-5; D is uncertain. The CDR3 consists of 13 residues. Trimming took off 0 bases at V and 5 bases at J, with 7 bases between the two ends. Germline V gene data show CDR1 as SGHAT and CDR2 as FQNNGV. The CDR3 protein is CASSLESRETQYF. DNA for the CDR3: TGTGCCAGCAGCTTAGAGAGCCGGGAGACCCAGTACTTC.

This clone was seen at least ten times. J is TRBJ2-3 and V is TRBV2; tentatively, D is TRBD2 (6 bases). Looked up from germline, CDR1 is SNHLY and CDR2 is FYNNEI. Trimming stripped 8 bases from V and 6 bases from J, with 18 bases between. There are 14 residues in the CDR3. CDR3 in DNA: TGTGCCAGCGCCGGGACTCGGCGGGGTGATACGCAGTATTTT. Translation: CASAGTRRGDTQYF.

V and J are TRBV10-2 and TRBJ2-7, with TRBD1 matching over 7 bases. Germline assignment: CDR1 WSHSY and CDR2 SAAADI. V shed 7 bases and J 0 bases; nucleotides not matched to a gene: 6. The CDR3 spans 14 residues. CDR3 sequence (DNA): TGCGCCAGCACTCCACAGGGGAGCTCCTACGAGCAGTACTTC. Protein: CASTPQGSSYEQYF.

The V call is TRBV7-9, the J call TRBJ1-3; D ambiguous. Deletions cut 3 bases from V and 0 bases from J, with 9 bases between. Germline-derived CDR1 and CDR2 are SEHNR and FQNEAQ (reference sequence). The CDR3 runs 15 residues. CDR3: CASSLKLSSGNTIYF. The CDR3 nucleotides are TGTGCCAGCAGCTTGAAACTCAGCTCTGGAAACACCATATATTTT.

The J gene is TRBJ1-1, the V gene TRBV29-1, with D perhaps matching TRBD1 (6 bases). Deletions cut 4 bases from V and 4 bases from J, with 16 bases between. The CDR3 is 14 amino acids. In germline, CDR1 is SQVTM, CDR2 ANQGSEA. CDR3 region: CSVVRGGQGTEAFF. CDR3 nucleotides: TGCAGCGTTGTAAGAGGGGGTCAAGGCACTGAAGCTTTCTTT.

This clone has just a few counts. The genes are TRBV28 and TRBJ1-4; D call uncertain. Trimming left V 7 bases short and J 10 bases short, with 10 bases between. The germline CDR1 and CDR2 sequences are MDHEN and SYDVKM. The CDR3 sequence is 11 residues long. CDR3 sequence (DNA): TGTGCCAGCAAAGAAGGGCCAAAACTGTTTTTT. It encodes CASKEGPKLFF. The full variable domain, in which reference TRBV28 and TRBJ1-4 provide the parts outside the CDR3, is DVKVTQSSRYLVKRTGEKVFLECVQDMDHENMFWYRQDPGLGLRLIYFSYDVKMKEKGDIPEGYSVSREKKERFSLILESASTNQTSMYLCASKEGPKLFFGSGTQLSVL.

The chain joins TRBV6-1 to TRBJ1-2; 11 bases align to TRBD1. Germline V lookup: CDR1 MNHNS, CDR2 SASEGT. V lost 5 bases to trimming and J lost 8 bases; unmatched junction nucleotides: 7. CDR3 length: 14 amino acids. CDR3 in DNA: TGTGCCAGCAGTCGGGACAGGGGGGATGGAGGCTACACCTTC. It codes for CASSRDRGDGGYTF.

The chain recombines TRBV2 with TRBJ2-7; 10 bases map to TRBD2. This CDR3 is 14 amino acids long. With V trimmed by 4 bases and J by 7 bases, 7 bases remained unmatched. Per the germline V gene, CDR1 is SNHLY and CDR2 is FYNNEI. CDR3 sequence reads: CASSGLAGPGEQYF. The CDR3 DNA sequence: TGTGCCAGCAGTGGACTAGCGGGCCCAGGGGAGCAGTACTTC.

This clone is medium-sized within its sample. This CDR3 reads CASSLGRIGTSGVTDSYNEQFF. The CDR3 DNA reads as TGCGCCAGCAGCTTGGGTCGAATAGGGACTAGCGGGGTGACGGATTCCTACAATGAGCAGTTCTTC. The V call is TRBV5-1, the J call TRBJ2-1; TRBD2 matches 13 bases. V was pared by 0 bases and J by 1 base, with 16 bases of the junction left unmatched. CDR3 size: 22 residues. Germline loops: CDR1 SGHRS, CDR2 YFSETQ.

The CDR3 region has the DNA TGTGCCAGCAGTGTGATCCGGGACAATGAGCAGTTCTTC. Its protein is CASSVIRDNEQFF. The chain carries TRBV6-1 and TRBJ2-1, with unresolved D. The V gene's germline CDR1 is MNHNS and CDR2 SASEGT. The CDR3 is 13 residues long. The V end lost 4 bases, the J end lost 5 bases, and 9 bases lay between the germline ends.